Each of the 23 T cell receptor beta chains below was sequenced from the same sample in a study of a mutant IDH1 vaccine in newly diagnosed glioma. The antigens for these receptors are not known. Time point in this sample: week 47, end of study. Vaccination comprised doses that each held 300 ug of mutant IDH1 20-mer peptide, plus topical imiquimod. Some clones are missing from TCRdb's copy, which holds only in-frame ones; the method was immunoSEQ multiplex PCR. Of around 53,000 clones listed, about 88% are singletons. The material sequenced was PBMCs, taken from a glioma patient whose treatment included an IDH1 peptide vaccine. Receptor source: a woman in her thirties with glioma. Some clones in this sample may be carry-over from other donors' samples.

V and J are TRBV4-1 and TRBJ2-1, with 9 bases that match TRBD1. The length of the CDR3 is 18 residues. V gave up 7 bases and J gave up 2 bases; unmatched junction bases: 15. Germline V gene data show CDR1 as MGHRA and CDR2 as YSYEKL. The CDR3 is CASTLKTGQGVTYNEQFF. CDR3 bases: TGCGCCAGCACCCTAAAAACGGGACAGGGTGTTACCTACAATGAGCAGTTCTTC.

The chain has TRBV28 and TRBJ1-5; D might be TRBD1 (5 bases). This CDR3 has 16 amino acids. V lost 6 bases and J 0 bases, leaving 15 bases between the germline ends. Germline V gene lookup returns CDR1 MDHEN and CDR2 SYDVKM. The CDR3 here is CASSLGATHSNQPQHF. In DNA form, the CDR3 reads TGTGCCAGCAGCCTTGGGGCAACCCATAGCAATCAGCCCCAGCATTTT.

This clone was seen a single time. This sequence joins TRBV2 and TRBJ2-3; 9 nucleotides agree with TRBD2. Germline V gene sequence: CDR1 SNHLY, CDR2 FYNNEI. The CDR3 is made up of 14 amino acids. V gave up 6 bases and J gave up 8 bases; unmatched junction bases: 9. CDR3 sequence (DNA): TGTGCCAGCAGGACTAGCGGCTATGACGGTACGCAGTATTTT. This codes for CASRTSGYDGTQYF.

This clone appeared a few times. The J gene is TRBJ1-5, the V gene TRBV4-1; tentative D call: TRBD1 (5 bases). Germline V lookup: CDR1 MGHRA, CDR2 YSYEKL. Trimming left V 4 bases short and J 4 bases short, with 17 bases between. The CDR3 is 16 residues long. The CDR3: CASSPSTSWGNQPQHF. CDR3 coding DNA: TGCGCCAGCAGCCCGTCCACGAGTTGGGGGAATCAGCCCCAGCATTTT.

J is TRBJ2-7 and V is TRBV6-5, with D perhaps TRBD1 (7 bases). V gave up 2 bases and J gave up 0 bases, with 14 bases separating them. The germline V gene encodes CDR1 MNHEY and CDR2 SVGAGI. CDR3 size: 16 residues. The CDR3 is CASSYKRQGLSYEQYF. CDR3 in DNA: TGTGCCAGCAGTTACAAACGACAGGGACTCTCCTACGAGCAGTACTTC.

This chain connects TRBV30 to TRBJ2-1; D is possibly TRBD1 (5 bases). Germline-derived CDR1 and CDR2 are GTSNPN and SVGIG (reference sequence). This CDR3 comprises 16 residues. V dropped 2 bases and J dropped 6 bases, with 20 bases sitting between them. This chain's CDR3 is CAWSRGTSPFGNEQFF. The CDR3 DNA reads TGTGCCTGGAGTAGGGGAACCTCCCCTTTCGGCAATGAGCAGTTCTTC.

The chain couples TRBV7-9 to TRBJ1-1; D remains ambiguous. Germline lookup yields CDR1 SEHNR and CDR2 FQNEAQ (reference sequence). The CDR3 covers 12 residues. V was pared by 5 bases and J by 5 bases, with 9 bases between. The CDR3 reads CASSRTGTEAFF. CDR3 nucleotide sequence: TGTGCCAGCAGCCGGACCGGGACTGAAGCTTTCTTT.

This chain links TRBV5-4 with TRBJ2-7; maybe TRBD1 (6 bases). The V gene's germline CDR1 is SGHNT and CDR2 YYREEE (reference sequence). The CDR3 runs to 12 residues. The V and J ends lost 4 bases and 3 bases respectively, with 8 bases between them. The CDR3 DNA sequence: TGTGCCAGCAGCCGGGACAACTACGAGCAGTACTTC. Amino acids: CASSRDNYEQYF.

The chain joins TRBV6-1 to TRBJ2-3, with unresolved D. The germline V gene has CDR1 MNHNS and CDR2 SASEGT. CDR3 length equals 15 residues. Between the trimmed V and J ends, which lost 2 bases and 4 bases, there was a span of 13 bases. Here the CDR3 DNA reads TGTGCCAGCAGTGAAAGGGTGTTTAGCCCAGATACGCAGTATTTT. Residues: CASSERVFSPDTQYF.

The chain is built from TRBV28 and TRBJ2-3, with 7 bases lining up with TRBD2. Germline-derived CDR1 and CDR2 are MDHEN and SYDVKM. Germline trimming cut 6 bases from V and 0 bases from J; bases unmatched to any gene: 9. The CDR3 covers 16 residues. The CDR3 loop is CASSPGLGASTDTQYF. The DNA for the CDR3 is TGTGCCAGCAGCCCTGGACTAGGCGCTAGCACAGATACGCAGTATTTT.

The genes are TRBV5-1 and TRBJ1-1; D gene uncertain. The V and J ends lost 0 bases and 5 bases respectively, with 8 bases between them. Germline V lookup: CDR1 SGHRS, CDR2 YFSETQ. The CDR3 covers 13 residues. This chain's CDR3 is CASSLGAGTEAFF. The DNA for the CDR3 is TGCGCCAGCAGCTTGGGCGCGGGGACTGAAGCTTTCTTT.

This chain links TRBV6-1 with TRBJ2-7, with TRBD1 matching over 10 bases. V trimming: 4 bases; J trimming: 6 bases; junction bases outside the gene matches: 12. This CDR3 has 16 amino acids. Per the germline V gene, CDR1 is MNHNS and CDR2 is SASEGT. CDR3 in DNA: TGTGCCAGCAGTGCATCTCGGACAGGGGGTCGGGTCGAGCAGTACTTC. Translating gives CASSASRTGGRVEQYF.

V is TRBV30 and J is TRBJ1-1, with a weak D call TRBD1 (5 bases). The germline V gene has CDR1 GTSNPN and CDR2 SVGIG (reference sequence). This CDR3 has 12 amino acids. The V and J ends lost 2 bases and 5 bases respectively, with 9 bases between them. The CDR3, as DNA: TGTGCCTGGAGTCTGGGGGAAACTGAAGCTTTCTTT. Its protein product is CAWSLGETEAFF. The variable domain in full, with the rest retrieved from reference TRBV30 and TRBJ1-1, is SQTIHQWPATLVQPVGSPLSLECTVEGTSNPNLYWYRQAAGRGLQLLFYSVGIGQISSEVPQNLSASRPQDRQFILSSKKLLLSDSGFYLCAWSLGETEAFFGQGTRLTVV.

The gene calls are TRBV6-1 and TRBJ2-1; 7 nucleotides agree with TRBD1. V lost 2 bases, J lost 13 bases, and 8 bases stayed unmatched. Germline CDR1 is MNHNS and CDR2 is SASEGT. The CDR3 loop spans 13 amino acids. The CDR3 reads CASSEYKTGRQFF. CDR3 bases: TGTGCCAGCAGTGAATACAAGACAGGGAGACAGTTCTTC.

V and J are TRBV19 and TRBJ1-1; no firm D call. Trimming removed 3 bases from V and 5 bases from J, with 7 bases in between. The CDR3 is 12 residues long. CDR1 and CDR2 (germline): LNHDA, SQIVND (reference sequence). The CDR3 DNA follows: TGTGCCAGTAGTATGGTAGGGACTGAAGCTTTCTTT. This gives the protein CASSMVGTEAFF.

On this clone itself: A read error may account for a junction end that differs from germline. This rearrangement joins TRBV4-1 to TRBJ1-1, with 8 bases matching TRBD1. This CDR3 spans 14 amino acids. CDR1 MGHRA and CDR2 YSYEKL come from the germline V gene. The CDR3 DNA is TGCGCCAGCAGCCAAGTGGGACAGGCCACTGGAGCTTTCTTT. Translated, it gives CASSQVGQATGAFF.

V is TRBV5-1 and J is TRBJ2-3; a weak D match, TRBD2 (6 bases). Germline CDR1 and CDR2: SGHRS and YFSETQ. V lost 7 bases and J 9 bases, leaving 21 bases between the germline ends. The CDR3 covers 14 residues. Here the CDR3 reads CASADESGGRTQYF. The CDR3 coding sequence is TGCGCCAGCGCCGATGAGAGTGGAGGGCGGACGCAGTATTTT.

A remark on this clone: Relative to the germline gene, one junction end is altered; a read error may explain this. The J gene is TRBJ2-3, the V gene TRBV7-7; perhaps D is TRBD1 or TRBD2 (5 bases each). CDR3 length: 12 residues. Germline CDR1 SSHAT, CDR2 FNYEAQ (reference sequence). CDR3 region: CASSSRGGTQYF. In nucleotides, the CDR3 is TGTGCTAGCAGCTCCCGTGGGGGTACGCAGTATTTT.

This clone was found once. V gene TRBV7-9 combines with J gene TRBJ1-2, with 8 bases aligning to TRBD1. V shed 4 bases, J shed 8 bases, and the junction held 9 bases outside the gene matches. Germline V gives CDR1 SEHNR, CDR2 FQNEAQ (reference sequence). This CDR3 region has 14 residues. In DNA, the CDR3 is TGTGCCAGCAGCTCCCTGGACAGGGAAATCGGCTACACCTTC. Its protein is CASSSLDREIGYTF.

The chain links TRBV11-2 to TRBJ2-3; D is perhaps TRBD2 (6 bases). The V gene's germline CDR1 is SGHAT and CDR2 FQNNGV. The CDR3 spans 14 residues. Trimming took off 1 base at V and 3 bases at J, with 8 bases between the two ends. Here the CDR3 reads CASSLGRETDTQYF. CDR3 nucleotides: TGTGCCAGCAGCTTAGGGAGGGAGACAGATACGCAGTATTTT.

This clone was recorded once. Other DNA sequences in the same sample also yield this CDR3. The V call is TRBV6-5, the J call TRBJ1-2; D is unclear. Trimming removed 7 bases at V and 6 bases at J, with 9 bases between. The length of the CDR3 is 11 residues. CDR1 and CDR2 from the germline V gene are MNHEY and SVGAGI. Written as DNA, the CDR3 is TGTGCCAGCAAAGGAAGAAATGGCTACACCTTC. Its protein product is CASKGRNGYTF.

V gene TRBV19 combines with J gene TRBJ1-5, with a weak D call TRBD1 (5 bases). Germline values: CDR1 LNHDA, CDR2 SQIVND (reference sequence). This CDR3 is 13 amino acids long. Trimming took 1 base from V and 9 from J, leaving 10 bases between them. DNA for the CDR3: TGTGCCAGTAGTATAGCCCCCGGGGGGCCCCAGCATTTT. Protein: CASSIAPGGPQHF.

This clone was observed once. The chain has TRBV9 and TRBJ1-2; D perhaps matches TRBD1 (5 bases). Per the germline V gene, CDR1 is SGDLS and CDR2 is YYNGEE. This CDR3 is built from 11 residues. Between the trimmed V and J ends, which lost 0 bases and 11 bases, there was a span of 8 bases. CDR3 DNA: TGTGCCAGCAGCGTAGGAAGGGGATACACCTTC. Protein: CASSVGRGYTF.